A selection of T cell receptor beta chains follows, all from one sample in a study of T cell responses to AZD1222 COVID-19 vaccine. Assay: immunoSEQ multiplex PCR; the TCRdb copy retains only in-frame clones and omits some. The repertoire includes roughly 150,000 clones, roughly 91% of them detected once, and less than 6.5% sits in the top ten. The material sequenced was peripheral blood, taken 28 days after the second AZD1222 dose. The receptors stem from an adult who received the AZD1222 COVID-19 vaccine. CDR3s include the opening cysteine and the closing phenylalanine or tryptophan. A D gene is named only where the DNA matches it firmly. The listing skips clone size in some rows; elsewhere it reads once, few, many or a size class.

abundance: .
j_gene: TRBJ2-7
d_gene: .
v_gene: TRBV30
CDR3nt: TGTGCCTGGAGTTTCTGGTATGGGCAGGGGGGAGGTGACTACGAGCAGTACTTC
CDR3aa: CAWSFWYGQGGGDYEQYF

abundance: .
j_gene: TRBJ1-5
d_gene: .
v_gene: TRBV7-2
CDR3nt: TGTGCCAGCAGCTTCAGGGACCGGCAGCCCCAGCATTTT
CDR3aa: CASSFRDRQPQHF

abundance: once
j_gene: TRBJ2-1
d_gene: TRBD2
v_gene: TRBV13
CDR3nt: TGTGCCAGCAGCTTAAGACTAGCGATCGCCAATGAGCAGTTCTTC
CDR3aa: CASSLRLAIANEQFF

abundance: .
j_gene: TRBJ2-5
d_gene: TRBD2
v_gene: TRBV7-2
CDR3nt: TGTGCCAGCAGCTTCTCCCCTAGCGGGAGGGCCGGAGTGGGAGAGACCCAGTACTTC
CDR3aa: CASSFSPSGRAGVGETQYF

abundance: once
j_gene: TRBJ1-2
d_gene: .
v_gene: TRBV6-5
CDR3nt: TGTGCCAGCAGTTACGGTGGGGACTATGGCTACACCTTC
CDR3aa: CASSYGGDYGYTF

abundance: once
j_gene: TRBJ1-2
d_gene: TRBD1
v_gene: TRBV4-1
CDR3nt: TGCGCCAGCACCCTCACCGGACAGGGGGCGTCCGGCTATGGCTACACCTTC
CDR3aa: CASTLTGQGASGYGYTF

abundance: .
j_gene: TRBJ1-2
d_gene: .
v_gene: TRBV12-3/TRBV12-4
CDR3nt: TGTGCCAGCAGCCCGACGAATTATGGCTACACCTTC
CDR3aa: CASSPTNYGYTF

abundance: .
j_gene: TRBJ1-5
d_gene: .
v_gene: TRBV7-3
CDR3nt: TGTGCCAGCAGCTTAATGCCAGATCAGCCCCAGCATTTT
CDR3aa: CASSLMPDQPQHF

abundance: .
j_gene: TRBJ2-1
d_gene: .
v_gene: TRBV28
CDR3nt: TGTGCCAGCAGCTTACTAAAGGGGGGCTGGTCGCAGTTCTTC
CDR3aa: CASSLLKGGWSQFF

abundance: .
j_gene: TRBJ1-5
d_gene: .
v_gene: TRBV6-1
CDR3nt: TGTGCCAGCAGTGAAGGGGGGGGAGGCAATCAGCCCCAGCATTTT
CDR3aa: CASSEGGGGNQPQHF

abundance: .
j_gene: TRBJ2-7
d_gene: TRBD1
v_gene: TRBV24-1
CDR3nt: TGTGCCACCAGTGTCTTTCGGGACAGGGCACCTCATGTCTCCTACGAGCAGTACTTC
CDR3aa: CATSVFRDRAPHVSYEQYF

abundance: .
j_gene: TRBJ1-6
d_gene: TRBD1
v_gene: TRBV5-1
CDR3nt: TGCGCCAGCAGCCTTACGGGGACAGTCAATTCACCCCTCCACTTT
CDR3aa: CASSLTGTVNSPLHF

abundance: .
j_gene: TRBJ2-3
d_gene: TRBD2
v_gene: TRBV5-4
CDR3nt: TGTGCCACTCACCGCGGGGGGGACCCAGATACGCAGTATTTT
CDR3aa: CATHRGGDPDTQYF

abundance: .
j_gene: TRBJ2-3
d_gene: TRBD2
v_gene: TRBV7-2
CDR3nt: TGTGCCAGCAGCTTACTAGCGGGAGGGCCGCAGTATTTT
CDR3aa: CASSLLAGGPQYF

abundance: .
j_gene: TRBJ2-7
d_gene: .
v_gene: TRBV5-1
CDR3nt: TGCGCCAGCAGCCAACAAGGAGGGGGGACGTACGAGCAGTACTTC
CDR3aa: CASSQQGGGTYEQYF

abundance: .
j_gene: TRBJ2-4
d_gene: .
v_gene: TRBV7-9
CDR3nt: TGTGCCAGCAGCCGCTTCGGAGGGAAAAACATTCAGTACTTC
CDR3aa: CASSRFGGKNIQYF

abundance: once
j_gene: TRBJ1-2
d_gene: .
v_gene: TRBV5-1
CDR3nt: TGCGCCAGCAGCTTGGACTCGGCAGGCCCTAACTATGGCTACACCTTC
CDR3aa: CASSLDSAGPNYGYTF

abundance: .
j_gene: TRBJ2-6
d_gene: TRBD1
v_gene: TRBV30
CDR3nt: TGTGCCTGGAGGGAGGGACAGGGATTCTCTGGGGCCAACGTCCTGACTTTC
CDR3aa: CAWREGQGFSGANVLTF

abundance: once
j_gene: TRBJ2-3
d_gene: TRBD1
v_gene: TRBV7-9
CDR3nt: TGTGCCAGCAGCACATGGACAGGAATCACAGATACGCAGTATTTT
CDR3aa: CASSTWTGITDTQYF